This TCR beta chain emerged from a study of cytomegalovirus exposure and HLA in healthy donors. Study information: The Caucasian-associated ancestry cluster held around four fifths of around 380 genotyped donors.

PCR involved 60 Vbeta and 13 Jbeta primers. Only in-frame clones appear in the TCRdb table, and some are missing; sequencing was by immunoSEQ multiplex PCR. This sample has some 150,000 clones, with around four fifths found just once. The CDR3 sequence is 16 residues long. V was pared by 4 bases and J by 4 bases, with 20 bases between. CDR1 and CDR2 from the germline V gene are SEHNR and FQNEAQ (reference sequence). Sequenced sample: PBMCs. The TCR originated in a boy between 2 and 10 years old in good health and CMV-seronegative. The rearrangement uses TRBV7-9 and TRBJ2-7, with D perhaps matching TRBD1 (6 bases). CDR3 loop: CASSSPPRGAFYEQYF. The DNA for the CDR3 is TGTGCCAGCAGCTCCCCCCCCAGGGGCGCGTTTTACGAGCAGTACTTC.